This T cell receptor (beta chain) originates from a study of shared clonotypes between healthy human individuals. Study-level background: Contributing individuals were two females and three males aged 18 to 49. Every donor yielded three CD4 naive, three CD4 memory, two CD8 naive and one CD8 memory plate. Regarding the study as a whole: Generation probabilities were higher for clonotypes shared across all four sorted-subset donors than for unshared ones. Larger estimated richness was generally seen in naive subsets than in memory subsets.

Concerning this clone: Antigen unknown. At the DNA level, this CDR3 is encoded by other sequences in the same sample as well.

V gave up 3 bases and J gave up 3 bases, with 3 bases separating them. The CDR3 covers 11 residues. Germline V gene sequence: CDR1 DFQATT, CDR2 SNEGSKA (reference sequence). TCRdb's table, derived via immunoSEQ multiplex PCR, lists solely in-frame clones and lacks some. The table records 1,400,000 or so clones, approximately 98.5% of them present only once. The chain uses TRBV20-1 and TRBJ2-1; D ambiguous. Material for sequencing was naive CD4+ T cells sorted from blood. Subset: CD45RA+ positively selected. The TCR comes from a man between 25 and 39 years old in good health. Written as DNA, the CDR3 is TGCAGTGCTAGTAGCTACAATGAGCAGTTCTTC. Amino acid sequence: CSASSYNEQFF.